This T cell receptor (beta chain) was found in a study of T cells in Graves' hyperthyroidism and ophthalmopathy. The investigators amplified TCR beta CDR3 regions from RNA transcripts. A first-round RT-PCR of the TCR CDR3 used the HTBI primer set. TCRdb re-called the multiplex PCR reads through MiXCR, storing one row per CDR3 protein. Here the sample spans hundreds of thousands of distinct CDR3 sequences, 20% to 30% being singletons. Newly diagnosed hyperthyroidism, duration under 2 months, in patients aged 18 to 65. As regards this clonotype: Its antigen is currently unknown.

General observations from the study: A 13 V-J signature model discriminated ophthalmopathy versus stable hyperthyroidism. Blood also showed most of the thyroid clonotypes that were expanded above 0.001.

The sample taken for sequencing was blood. The sequence derives from a man aged 40-50 years with Graves' hyperthyroidism that later progressed to Graves' ophthalmopathy.

For the CDR3, the DNA is TGTGCCAGCAGTCCCGGGGAAGGGGGCAATCAGCCCCAGCATTTT. Protein: CASSPGEGGNQPQHF. This chain connects TRBV12-3 or TRBV12-4 to TRBJ1-5; D might be TRBD1 (5 bases). The CDR3 is 15 amino acids. Trimming left V 5 bases short and J 2 bases short, with 13 bases between.